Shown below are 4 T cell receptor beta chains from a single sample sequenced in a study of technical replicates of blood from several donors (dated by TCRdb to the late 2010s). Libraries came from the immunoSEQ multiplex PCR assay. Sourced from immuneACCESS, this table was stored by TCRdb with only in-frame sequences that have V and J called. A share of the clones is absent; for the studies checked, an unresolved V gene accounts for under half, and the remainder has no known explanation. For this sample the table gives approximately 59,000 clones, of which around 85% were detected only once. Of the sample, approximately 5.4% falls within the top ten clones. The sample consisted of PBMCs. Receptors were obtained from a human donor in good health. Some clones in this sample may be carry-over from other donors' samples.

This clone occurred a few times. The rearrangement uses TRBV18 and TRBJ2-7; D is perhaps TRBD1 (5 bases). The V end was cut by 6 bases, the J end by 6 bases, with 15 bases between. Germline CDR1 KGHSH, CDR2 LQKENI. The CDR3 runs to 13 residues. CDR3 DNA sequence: TGTGCCAGCTCCTCCGAAGGGGCCGGCGAGCAGTACTTC. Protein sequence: CASSSEGAGEQYF.

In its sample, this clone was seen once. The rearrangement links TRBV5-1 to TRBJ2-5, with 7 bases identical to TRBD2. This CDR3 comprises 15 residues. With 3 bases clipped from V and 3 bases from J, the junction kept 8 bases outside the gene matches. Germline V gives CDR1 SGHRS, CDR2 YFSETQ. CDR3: CASSYASGPEETQYF. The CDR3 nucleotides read TGCGCCAGCAGCTACGCTAGCGGTCCAGAAGAGACCCAGTACTTC.

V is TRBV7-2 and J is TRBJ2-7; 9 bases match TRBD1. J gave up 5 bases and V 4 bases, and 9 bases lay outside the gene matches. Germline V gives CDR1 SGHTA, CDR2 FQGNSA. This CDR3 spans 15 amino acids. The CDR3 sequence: CASSSWTGVTNEQYF. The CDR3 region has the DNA TGTGCCAGCAGCTCATGGACAGGGGTGACGAACGAGCAGTACTTC.

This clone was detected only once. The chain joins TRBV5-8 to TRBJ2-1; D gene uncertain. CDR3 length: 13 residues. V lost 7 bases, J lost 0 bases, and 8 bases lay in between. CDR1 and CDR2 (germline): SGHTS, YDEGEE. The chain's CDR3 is CASSRHSYNEQFF. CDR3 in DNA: TGTGCCAGCTCCCGACACTCCTACAATGAGCAGTTCTTC.